The 22 T cell receptor beta chains below come from one sample, sequenced in a study of cytomegalovirus exposure and HLA in healthy donors. Assay used: immunoSEQ multiplex PCR; TCRdb lists only in-frame clones, some missing. This sample has some 130,000 clones, with approximately 84% found just once. Input material: PBMCs. The receptor source for this set is a woman aged 25 to 39 in good health and CMV-seronegative.

The table lists this clone with a few counts. The chain is built from TRBV9 and TRBJ2-7; TRBD2 matches at 7 bases. CDR3 length: 15 residues. After removal of 1 base from V and 3 bases from J, the junction contained 7 bases not matched to a gene. CDR1 is SGDLS, CDR2 YYNGEE, per germline. CDR3 sequence: CASSVFGEGGYEQYF. The CDR3 bases are TGTGCCAGCAGCGTATTTGGGGAGGGCGGCTACGAGCAGTACTTC.

This clone was counted many times. The CDR3, as DNA: TGTGCCAGCAGCTCCGGGACAGGCTCCTACGAGCAGTACTTC. Its translation: CASSSGTGSYEQYF. The chain recombines TRBV28 with TRBJ2-7; the match to TRBD1 covers 8 bases. The V gene's germline CDR1 is MDHEN and CDR2 SYDVKM. The CDR3 is made up of 14 amino acids. The V gene end was trimmed by 6 bases and the J gene end by 0 bases; junction bases not matched to a gene: 4.

J is TRBJ2-7 and V is TRBV2, with D tentatively TRBD1 (5 bases). The CDR3 contains 15 residues. Trimming cost V 8 bases and J 2 bases, with 19 bases left between them. Germline V gene data show CDR1 as SNHLY and CDR2 as FYNNEI. This chain's CDR3 is CASLTDSLGTYEQYF. CDR3 in DNA: TGTGCCAGCCTGACCGACAGCCTAGGGACCTACGAGCAGTACTTC.

V usage is TRBV4-1 and J usage is TRBJ2-7; possibly TRBD2 for D (7 bases). The CDR3 spans 17 residues. CDR1 MGHRA and CDR2 YSYEKL come from the germline V gene. Trimming shortened V by 2 bases and J by 5 bases, and 22 bases separated the two germline ends. The CDR3: CASSQLFLGGGNNEQYF. The CDR3 bases are TGCGCCAGCAGCCAACTTTTCCTAGGGGGGGGGAACAACGAGCAGTACTTC.

The chain has TRBV4-2 and TRBJ2-7; 11 bases line up with TRBD2. V lost 3 bases to trimming and J lost 3 bases; unmatched junction nucleotides: 16. The length of the CDR3 is 19 residues. Germline V gene data show CDR1 as LGHNA and CDR2 as YNFKEQ. The CDR3 coding sequence is TGTGCCAGCAGCCACTTGACTAGCGGGGACCCGCGGGTGGACTACGAGCAGTACTTC. It yields the protein CASSHLTSGDPRVDYEQYF.

This chain connects TRBV27 to TRBJ2-3, with D perhaps matching TRBD1 (6 bases). V lost 5 bases, J lost 6 bases, and 12 bases lay in between. CDR1 and CDR2 (germline): MNHEY, SMNVEV (reference sequence). CDR3 length equals 13 residues. CDR3 sequence reads: CASSDLGADTQYF. The CDR3 DNA follows: TGTGCCAGCAGTGATCTGGGGGCGGATACGCAGTATTTT.

The chain couples TRBV6-6 to TRBJ1-2, with a weak D call TRBD1 (6 bases). CDR3 length: 14 residues. The V and J ends lost 6 bases and 4 bases respectively, with 15 bases between them. CDR1 and CDR2 (germline): MNHNY, SVGAGI (reference sequence). CDR3 sequence: CASSDGGAGYGYTF. The DNA of the CDR3 is TGTGCCAGCAGCGACGGGGGGGCGGGCTATGGCTACACCTTC.

This chain connects TRBV2 to TRBJ1-5; weak D call: TRBD1 (6 bases). Germline lookup yields CDR1 SNHLY and CDR2 FYNNEI. The ends were cut back, 7 bases at V and 6 bases at J, with 10 bases in the middle. CDR3 size: 12 residues. The CDR3 loop reads CASKGESQPQHF. Written as DNA, the CDR3 is TGTGCCAGCAAGGGGGAAAGTCAGCCCCAGCATTTT.

The CDR3 sequence is CASSQRRGGLNEQFF. In DNA form, the CDR3 reads TGTGCCAGCAGCCAGCGGCGGGGGGGCTTAAATGAGCAGTTCTTC. The chain has TRBV4-2 and TRBJ2-1, with TRBD2 matching 9 bases. V was clipped by 3 bases and J by 7 bases; unmatched bases: 7. The CDR3 is made up of 15 amino acids. Germline CDR1 LGHNA, CDR2 YNFKEQ.

The chain carries TRBV27 and TRBJ1-2, with a possible D match to TRBD1 (5 bases). The CDR3 extends over 14 amino acids. Trimming cost V 2 bases and J 3 bases, with 10 bases left between them. The germline V gene has CDR1 MNHEY and CDR2 SMNVEV (reference sequence). The CDR3 DNA reads TGTGCCAGCAGTTTAATAGGGGAGGACTATGGCTACACCTTC. Translating gives CASSLIGEDYGYTF.

The rearrangement joins TRBV5-1 to TRBJ1-1; 7 nucleotides agree with TRBD1. Germline assignment: CDR1 SGHRS and CDR2 YFSETQ. This CDR3 region has 15 residues. Trimming cost V 6 bases and J 0 bases; bases outside gene matches: 8. The CDR3 bases are TGCGCCAGCACCCCGGGAGGGGGCCTGAACACTGAAGCTTTCTTT. Translation gives CASTPGGGLNTEAFF.

The chain carries TRBV15 and TRBJ2-7; the match to TRBD2 covers 9 bases. The CDR3 runs 14 residues. Trimming cost V 8 bases and J 4 bases; bases outside gene matches: 9. CDR1 is LNHNV and CDR2 is YYDKDF in the germline V gene (reference sequence). CDR3 nucleotide sequence: TGTGCCACCGGGTCGGGCGGGGGGGCGTACGAGCAGTACTTC. This codes for CATGSGGGAYEQYF.

V is TRBV2 and J is TRBJ2-7; the D gene is possibly TRBD1 (6 bases). V lost 6 bases and J lost 0, with 15 bases in between. In germline, CDR1 is SNHLY, CDR2 FYNNEI. This CDR3 has 15 amino acids. DNA of the CDR3: TGTGCCAGCAGGTTTAACAGGGAAGTCTCCTACGAGCAGTACTTC. Translation gives CASRFNREVSYEQYF.

The V call is TRBV5-4, the J call TRBJ1-6, with 9 bases matching TRBD1. V shed 6 bases, J shed 7 bases, and the junction held 5 bases outside the gene matches. The germline V gene has CDR1 SGHNT and CDR2 YYREEE (reference sequence). CDR3 length equals 14 residues. For the CDR3, the DNA is TGTGCCAGCAACACCGGGACAGGGAATTCACCCCTCCACTTT. This sequence encodes CASNTGTGNSPLHF.

CDR3 sequence (DNA): TGTGCCAGCAGCTCGAGACAGGGGACTAGCACAGATACGCAGTATTTT. Translation gives CASSSRQGTSTDTQYF. V usage is TRBV7-2 and J usage is TRBJ2-3, with 8 bases fitting TRBD1. V gave up 4 bases and J gave up 0 bases; unmatched junction bases: 6. CDR1 SGHTA and CDR2 FQGNSA come from the germline V gene. The CDR3 contains 16 residues. The variable domain in full, with the rest retrieved from reference TRBV7-2 and TRBJ2-3, is GAGVSQSPSNKVTEKGKDVELRCDPISGHTALYWYRQSLGQGLEFLIYFQGNSAPDKSGLPSDRFSAERTGGSVSTLTIQRTQQEDSAVYLCASSSRQGTSTDTQYFGPGTRLTVL.

On this clone itself: A junction boundary mismatches the germline segment, possibly from a read error. V and J are TRBV7-7 and TRBJ2-5; TRBD1 aligns across 7 bases. Germline lookup yields CDR1 SSHAT and CDR2 FNYEAQ (reference sequence). The CDR3 length is 15 residues. CDR3 amino acids: CASSQGQKVMETQYF. The CDR3 nucleotides are TGTGCTAGCAGCCAGGGACAGAAGGTGATGGAGACCCAGTACTTC.

The J gene is TRBJ2-7, the V gene TRBV7-9; no firm D call. CDR3 size: 12 residues. Trimming left V 2 bases short and J 5 bases short, with 7 bases between. Germline V gives CDR1 SEHNR, CDR2 FQNEAQ (reference sequence). The CDR3 loop is CASSLTSHEQYF. CDR3 nucleotide sequence: TGTGCCAGCAGCTTAACTTCCCACGAGCAGTACTTC.

The CDR3 region is CASRAGTGYYGYTF. CDR3 in DNA: TGTGCCAGTAGGGCCGGGACAGGTTACTATGGCTACACCTTC. This chain links TRBV19 with TRBJ1-2; TRBD1 matches at 8 bases. J was trimmed by 3 bases and V by 6 bases; bases with no gene match: 6. The CDR3 is 14 amino acids. Germline V gene lookup returns CDR1 LNHDA and CDR2 SQIVND (reference sequence).

The genes are TRBV19 and TRBJ1-5, with 9 positions matching TRBD1. In germline, CDR1 is LNHDA, CDR2 SQIVND (reference sequence). This CDR3 has 19 amino acids. The trim removed 0 bases at V and 2 bases at J, leaving 11 bases unmatched. The CDR3 DNA reads TGTGCCAGTAGTATAGACTACGCCAGGACAGGGGCCGGCAATCAGCCCCAGCATTTT. As protein: CASSIDYARTGAGNQPQHF.

The chain has TRBV6-5 and TRBJ1-5; 10 bases map to TRBD1. CDR1 and CDR2 from the germline V gene are MNHEY and SVGAGI. V gave up 6 bases and J gave up 0 bases; unmatched junction bases: 5. The CDR3 is 16 amino acids. The CDR3 DNA reads as TGTGCCAGCAGGTACGGGACAGGGGATAGCAATCAGCCCCAGCATTTT. Encoded protein: CASRYGTGDSNQPQHF.

V and J are TRBV27 and TRBJ1-4; TRBD1 aligns across 7 bases. The CDR3 runs 13 residues. Germline V gives CDR1 MNHEY, CDR2 SMNVEV (reference sequence). The V gene end was trimmed by 5 bases and the J gene end by 8 bases; junction bases not matched to a gene: 5. As DNA, the CDR3 is TGTGCCAGCAGTGTCGGGACAGTAGAAAAACTGTTTTTT. Translating gives CASSVGTVEKLFF.

The genes are TRBV28 and TRBJ1-2; D is uncertain. The CDR3 runs 14 residues. Trimming took 6 bases from V and 4 from J, leaving 15 bases between them. The germline V gene encodes CDR1 MDHEN and CDR2 SYDVKM. Here the CDR3 reads CASSPAGLIYGYTF. The CDR3 DNA follows: TGTGCCAGCAGCCCAGCGGGTCTGATCTATGGCTACACCTTC.